One sample yielded the 15 T cell receptor beta chains listed below, sequenced in a study of low-dose radiotherapy and immunotherapy resistance in tumors. Sample time point: after trial treatment. Treatment noted: LDRT plus nivolumab, ipilimumab, low-dose cyclophosphamide and aspirin (RACIN trial). TRAV and TRBV primers primed cDNA for both TCRalpha and TCRbeta. The authors ran about 20 PCR cycles to amplify TCRs with a constant-region primer and V-primer adapter. TCRdb reprocessed the reads with MiXCR, giving one entry per CDR3 protein. The table includes tens of thousands of distinct CDR3 sequences, less than 30% detected once. Sequencing used PBMCs, obtained after low-dose radiotherapy plus immunotherapy. Receptors originate from a male donor with prostate cancer.

This clonotype has ten or more counts. V is TRBV3-1 and J is TRBJ2-7; D is possibly TRBD2 (5 bases). The CDR3 length is 15 residues. Trimming cost V 1 base and J 3 bases, with 13 bases left between them. Germline V gene sequence: CDR1 LGHDT, CDR2 YNNKEL (reference sequence). The CDR3 sequence: CASSQGPTGYYEQYF. In nucleotides, the CDR3 is TGTGCCAGCAGCCAAGGTCCAACGGGGTACTACGAGCAGTACTTC.

This clonotype was seen more than once but under ten times. In nucleotides, the CDR3 is TGTGCCAGCAGTACCCAAGATGAGGGGGAGAACACTGAAGCTTTCTTT. Translated: CASSTQDEGENTEAFF. The chain links TRBV6-1 to TRBJ1-1, with D possibly TRBD1 on 6 matching bases. In germline, CDR1 is MNHNS, CDR2 SASEGT. V was shortened by 5 bases and J by 1 base, with 17 bases between the two germline ends. The CDR3 covers 16 residues.

This chain joins TRBV5-1 and TRBJ2-1, with 8 bases matching TRBD2. CDR3 length: 15 residues. The V gene end was trimmed by 2 bases and the J gene end by 5 bases; junction bases not matched to a gene: 6. Per germline, CDR1 SGHRS and CDR2 YFSETQ. CDR3 in DNA: TGCGCCAGCAGCTTAGCGGGAGTGGGTAACAATGAGCAGTTCTTC. This codes for CASSLAGVGNNEQFF.

This clonotype was observed many times. The chain employs TRBV28 and TRBJ2-5; the D call may be TRBD1 or TRBD2 (5 bases each). Trimming cost V 5 bases and J 2 bases, with 15 bases left between them. CDR1 and CDR2 from the germline V gene are MDHEN and SYDVKM. The CDR3 is 15 residues long. The CDR3, as DNA: TGTGCCAGCAGTACCCTTCCGGGACGTCAAGAGACCCAGTACTTC. As protein: CASSTLPGRQETQYF.

This clonotype was counted ten times or more. The chain recombines TRBV9 with TRBJ2-1; 8 bases map to TRBD2. Germline CDR1 reads SGDLS; CDR2 reads YYNGEE. The CDR3 has 17 residues. The V and J ends lost 4 bases and 0 bases, in that order; junction bases with no gene match: 9. CDR3 sequence: CASSTGLALYSYNEQFF. DNA of the CDR3: TGTGCCAGCAGCACCGGACTAGCCCTCTACTCCTACAATGAGCAGTTCTTC.

This clonotype was found many times. CDR3: CASSPRSGMNTEAFF. The CDR3 nucleotides are TGTGCCAGCTCACCAAGAAGCGGGATGAACACTGAAGCTTTCTTT. This chain joins TRBV18 and TRBJ1-1; no firm D call. Germline assignment: CDR1 KGHSH and CDR2 LQKENI. Trimming left V 2 bases short and J 0 bases short, with 10 bases between. The CDR3 covers 15 residues.

This clonotype was seen at least ten times. The V gene is TRBV4-1, the J gene TRBJ2-7; 7 bases are a match to TRBD1. Unmatched junction bases numbered 3, after V lost 1 base and J lost 0 bases. The CDR3 sequence is 15 residues long. CDR1 MGHRA and CDR2 YSYEKL come from the germline V gene. CDR3 amino acids: CASSQVAGGSYEQYF. The CDR3 region has the DNA TGCGCCAGCAGCCAAGTGGCAGGGGGCTCCTACGAGCAGTACTTC.

This clonotype showed up many times. The rearrangement uses TRBV4-1 and TRBJ1-5; D uncertain. Germline V lookup: CDR1 MGHRA, CDR2 YSYEKL. The CDR3 has 14 amino acids. V was cut by 0 bases and J by 3 bases, with 6 bases left in between. The CDR3 DNA reads TGCGCCAGCAGCCAAGACCAGATCAATCAGCCCCAGCATTTT. Encoded protein: CASSQDQINQPQHF.

For this clonotype: A read error likely explains this, since a far larger clone differs by one base. The chain couples TRBV10-2 to TRBJ2-1; 14 bases map to TRBD2. The CDR3 is made up of 18 amino acids. The germline gives CDR1 WSHSY, CDR2 SAAADI. This chain's CDR3 is CTSSQPSRLAGGPREQFF. In DNA form, the CDR3 reads TGTACCAGCAGCCAACCCTCCCGACTAGCGGGAGGGCCACGTGAGCAGTTCTTC.

This clonotype was observed many times. This chain links TRBV2 with TRBJ2-7, with D possibly TRBD2 on 5 matching bases. The CDR3 consists of 11 residues. With 8 bases removed from V and 5 bases from J, the gap between germline ends came to 10 bases. Germline V CDR1 and CDR2: SNHLY, FYNNEI. The CDR3 protein is CASSGEHEQYF. The CDR3 nucleotides are TGTGCCAGCTCCGGGGAGCACGAGCAGTACTTC. The full variable domain, completed using reference TRBV2 and TRBJ2-7, is EPEVTQTPSHQVTQMGQEVILRCVPISNHLYFYWYRQILGQKVEFLVSFYNNEISEKSEIFDDQFSVERPDGSNFTLKIRSTKLEDSAMYFCASSGEHEQYFGPGTRLTVT.

In its sample, this clonotype was seen many times. The genes are TRBV27 and TRBJ2-7; D gene unclear. This CDR3 has 15 amino acids. Trimming pared 6 bases from V and 1 base from J, leaving 16 bases between. The germline V gene has CDR1 MNHEY and CDR2 SMNVEV (reference sequence). CDR3 DNA: TGTGCCAGCAGCCCTGGGTCCTTCCGATCCTACGAGCAGTACTTC. Protein product: CASSPGSFRSYEQYF.

The chain links TRBV11-3 to TRBJ2-3; D gene unclear. The CDR3 sequence is 17 residues long. V lost 0 bases to trimming and J lost 2 bases, with 15 bases between them. In germline, CDR1 is SGHNT, CDR2 YENEEA. CDR3 in amino acids: CASSLDSSPGITDTQYF. The CDR3 nucleotides are TGTGCCAGCAGCTTAGATAGTAGTCCCGGCATCACAGATACGCAGTATTTT.

At least ten counts were recorded for this clonotype. The chain joins TRBV5-5 to TRBJ2-7; D tentatively reads TRBD1 or TRBD2 (5 bases each). Trimming removed 4 bases from V and 0 bases from J, with 14 bases in between. The CDR3 runs to 15 residues. Per the germline V gene, CDR1 is SGHKS and CDR2 is YYEKEE (reference sequence). DNA for the CDR3: TGTGCCAGCAGCGCTGGACGGGGCAGCTCCTACGAGCAGTACTTC. Its protein is CASSAGRGSSYEQYF.

This clonotype was seen repeatedly, ten times or more. This sequence joins TRBV27 and TRBJ1-2; 8 bases align to TRBD1. The germline gives CDR1 MNHEY, CDR2 SMNVEV (reference sequence). Losses at the gene ends were 3 bases for V and 5 bases for J; bases not matched to a gene: 8. There are 15 residues in the CDR3. CDR3: CASSFLPTGEYGYTF. CDR3 in DNA: TGTGCCAGCAGTTTCTTACCGACAGGGGAGTATGGCTACACCTTC.

The genes are TRBV20-1 and TRBJ1-1; D might be TRBD1 (6 bases). Trimming cost V 1 base and J 2 bases, with 11 bases left between them. CDR1 is DFQATT, CDR2 SNEGSKA, per germline (reference sequence). This CDR3 region has 14 residues. CDR3 protein: CSARGQDHNTEAFF. As DNA, the CDR3 is TGCAGTGCTAGAGGACAGGATCATAACACTGAAGCTTTCTTT.